This T cell receptor (beta chain) is from a study of CD8 T cells in Susac syndrome. Study outcomes and limitations: The study's TCR sequencing and HLA analysis covered a relatively small number of individuals, and the study acknowledged this.

Germline assignment: CDR1 MNHEY and CDR2 SVGAGI. The germline V and J ends were trimmed by 0 bases and 3 bases, with 10 bases remaining between them. The CDR3 totals 15 residues. Random hexamers were used to reverse transcribe an amount of roughly 0.45 to 1 ug RNA. Multiplex immunoSEQ PCR targeted 54 Vbeta and 13 Jbeta TCR beta segments. TCRdb fed the immunoSEQ multiplex PCR reads into MiXCR, producing one record per CDR3 protein. The sample lists 400,000 or so distinct CDR3 sequences; approximately 85% were seen once. This clonotype was picked up a small number of times. The antigen remains unidentified. Blood CD8+ and CD4+ T cells underwent high-throughput TCR beta sequencing. TEMRA cells were FACS-enriched, and CD8+ and CD4+ T cells were isolated negatively.

The rearrangement joins TRBV6-5 to TRBJ2-3; D unresolved. The TCR was taken from a human donor with multiple sclerosis. Input material: CD8+ T cells from PBMCs. CDR3 coding DNA: TGTGCCAGCAGTTACTCGACCCCCGGGACAGATACGCAGTATTTT. Its protein product is CASSYSTPGTDTQYF.